The 11 T cell receptor beta chains given below trace back to one sample, sequenced in a study of T cell changes during pregnancy in multiple sclerosis. The method was immunoSEQ multiplex PCR; TCRdb's version includes in-frame clones alone and lacks a portion of them. The table records around 26,000 clones, 80% to 90% of them present only once. Sequenced here: CD8+ T cells from peripheral blood mononuclear cells, sampled in the second trimester of pregnancy. These receptors were taken from a female donor with multiple sclerosis, enrolled in a pregnancy study.

The J gene is TRBJ2-1, the V gene TRBV7-9; D call uncertain. V was pared by 8 bases and J by 0 bases, with 8 bases between. Germline V CDR1 and CDR2: SEHNR, FQNEAQ (reference sequence). The CDR3 has 13 residues. The CDR3 spells CASEQSSYNEQFF. In DNA, the CDR3 is TGTGCCAGCGAACAGAGCTCCTACAATGAGCAGTTCTTC.

The rearrangement uses TRBV7-2 and TRBJ2-3; TRBD2 aligns across 7 bases. Germline V gene data show CDR1 as SGHTA and CDR2 as FQGNSA. The CDR3 extends over 13 amino acids. V was pared by 11 bases and J by 10 bases, with 15 bases of the junction left unmatched. As DNA, the CDR3 is TGTGCCGCACCTCAGGTGGAGGGAGGGCCGCAGTATTTT. Translated: CAAPQVEGGPQYF.

V and J are TRBV6-1 and TRBJ1-5; TRBD1 is a possible D gene (6 bases). V lost 2 bases and J lost 4, with 24 bases in between. The V gene's germline CDR1 is MNHNS and CDR2 SASEGT. The CDR3 contains 19 residues. The CDR3 sequence is CASSENRDTFTAWNQPQHF. CDR3 coding DNA: TGTGCCAGCAGTGAAAACAGGGATACTTTTACCGCTTGGAATCAGCCCCAGCATTTT.

V is TRBV11-2 and J is TRBJ2-7; TRBD1 aligns across 9 bases. The germline V gene has CDR1 SGHAT and CDR2 FQNNGV. This CDR3 is built from 14 residues. J gave up 4 bases and V 5 bases, and 6 bases lay outside the gene matches. CDR3 nucleotide sequence: TGTGCCAGCAGCCCACGGGACAGGGTGTACGAGCAGTACTTC. Its protein is CASSPRDRVYEQYF. The variable domain in full, with the rest retrieved from reference TRBV11-2 and TRBJ2-7, is EAGVAQSPRYKIIEKRQSVAFWCNPISGHATLYWYQQILGQGPKLLIQFQNNGVVDDSQLPKDRFSAERLKGVDSTLKIQPAKLEDSAVYLCASSPRDRVYEQYFGPGTRLTVT.

The chain couples TRBV21-1 to TRBJ1-1; the table assigns TRBD1, which was not confirmed against the DNA. TRBV21-1 is a known pseudogene. The CDR3 has 14 amino acids. CDR3 nucleotides: TGTGCCAGCAGCAGCCGACAGGGTCAAACTGAAGCTTTCTTT. Its protein is CASSSRQGQTEAFF.

CDR3 nucleotides: TGCGCCAGCAGCGAGCGGGAGGTGGGGGGAGGGTACTTC. It translates to CASSEREVGGGYF. V gene TRBV10-2 combines with J gene TRBJ2-7, with 9 nucleotides matching TRBD2. The J segment lost 12 bases and the V segment lost 6 bases, leaving 12 bases of the junction unmatched. The length of the CDR3 is 13 residues. Germline V lookup: CDR1 WSHSY, CDR2 SAAADI.

The rearrangement uses TRBV20-1 and TRBJ1-1; TRBD1 might be the D (5 bases). V dropped 8 bases and J dropped 4 bases, with 11 bases sitting between them. The CDR3 runs to 11 residues. Germline V gene lookup returns CDR1 DFQATT and CDR2 SNEGSKA (reference sequence). This CDR3 is CSTGAGTEAFF. Here the CDR3 DNA reads TGCAGTACAGGAGCGGGCACTGAAGCTTTCTTT.

The chain couples TRBV7-9 to TRBJ2-7; 8 bases map to TRBD2. V trimming: 5 bases; J trimming: 9 bases; junction bases outside the gene matches: 15. The CDR3 is 15 residues long. The germline gives CDR1 SEHNR, CDR2 FQNEAQ (reference sequence). CDR3 coding DNA: TGTGCCAGCAGCCCTGAAAGCGGGGGCCCAAAAAGGCAGTACTTC. Protein: CASSPESGGPKRQYF.

V is TRBV6-5 and J is TRBJ2-7; D perhaps matches TRBD1 (6 bases). The CDR3 is 13 amino acids. Per the germline V gene, CDR1 is MNHEY and CDR2 is SVGAGI. V was pared by 5 bases and J by 7 bases, with 15 bases between. Written as DNA, the CDR3 is TGTGCCAGCAGTCCCTTGGGGGCAGGGGAGCAGTACTTC. It is translated as CASSPLGAGEQYF.

V is TRBV2 and J is TRBJ2-3; D gene uncertain. V lost 8 bases, J lost 9 bases, and 12 bases lay in between. Per the germline V gene, CDR1 is SNHLY and CDR2 is FYNNEI. The CDR3 is 11 amino acids. CDR3 region: CASADSVTQYF. The CDR3 DNA is TGTGCCAGCGCCGACTCGGTGACGCAGTATTTT. Drawing the rest from reference TRBV2 and TRBJ2-3, the complete variable domain is EPEVTQTPSHQVTQMGQEVILRCVPISNHLYFYWYRQILGQKVEFLVSFYNNEISEKSEIFDDQFSVERPDGSNFTLKIRSTKLEDSAMYFCASADSVTQYFGPGTRLTVL.

The V gene is TRBV28, the J gene TRBJ2-5; no firm D call. V lost 1 base and J 5 bases, leaving 17 bases between the germline ends. CDR3 length equals 16 residues. The germline gives CDR1 MDHEN, CDR2 SYDVKM. CDR3 protein: CASSLFQGEGWETQYF. The CDR3 bases are TGTGCCAGCAGTTTATTTCAAGGAGAAGGATGGGAGACCCAGTACTTC.